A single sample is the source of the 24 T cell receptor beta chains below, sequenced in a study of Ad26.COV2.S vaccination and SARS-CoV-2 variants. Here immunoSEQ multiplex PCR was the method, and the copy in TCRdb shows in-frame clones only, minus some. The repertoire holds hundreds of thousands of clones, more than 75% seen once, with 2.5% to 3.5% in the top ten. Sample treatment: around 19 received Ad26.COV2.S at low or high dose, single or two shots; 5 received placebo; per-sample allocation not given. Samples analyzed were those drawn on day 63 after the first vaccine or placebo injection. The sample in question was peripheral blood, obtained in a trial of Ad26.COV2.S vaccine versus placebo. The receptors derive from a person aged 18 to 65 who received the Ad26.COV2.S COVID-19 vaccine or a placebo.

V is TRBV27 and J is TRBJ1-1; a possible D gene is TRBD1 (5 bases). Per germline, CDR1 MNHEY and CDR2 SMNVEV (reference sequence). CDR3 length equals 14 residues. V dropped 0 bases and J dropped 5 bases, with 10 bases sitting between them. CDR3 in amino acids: CASSLSRGRTEAFF. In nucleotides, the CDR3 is TGTGCCAGCAGTTTATCAAGGGGAAGAACTGAAGCTTTCTTT.

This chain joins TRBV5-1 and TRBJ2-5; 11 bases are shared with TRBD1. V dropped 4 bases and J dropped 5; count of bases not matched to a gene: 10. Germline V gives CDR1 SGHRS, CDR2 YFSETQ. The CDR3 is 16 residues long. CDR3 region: CASSGKPGQGDETQYF. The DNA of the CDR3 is TGCGCCAGCAGCGGAAAACCGGGACAGGGGGATGAGACCCAGTACTTC.

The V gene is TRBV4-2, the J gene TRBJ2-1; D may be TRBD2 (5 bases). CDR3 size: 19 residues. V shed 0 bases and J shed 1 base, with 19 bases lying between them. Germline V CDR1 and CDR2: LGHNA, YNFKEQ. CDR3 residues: CASSQDGSLFGVSYNEQFF. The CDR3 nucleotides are TGTGCCAGCAGCCAAGATGGGTCCCTTTTCGGGGTATCCTACAATGAGCAGTTCTTC.

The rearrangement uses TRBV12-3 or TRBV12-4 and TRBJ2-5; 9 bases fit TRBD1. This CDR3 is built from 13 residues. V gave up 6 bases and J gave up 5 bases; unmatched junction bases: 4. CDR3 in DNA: TGTGCCAGCAGGTGGACAGGGGAGGAGACCCAGTACTTC. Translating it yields CASRWTGEETQYF.

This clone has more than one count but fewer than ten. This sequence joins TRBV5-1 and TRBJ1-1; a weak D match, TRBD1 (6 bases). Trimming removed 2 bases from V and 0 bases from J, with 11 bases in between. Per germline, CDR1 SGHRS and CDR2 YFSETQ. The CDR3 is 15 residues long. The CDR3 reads CASSFSGHLNTEAFF. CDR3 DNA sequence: TGCGCCAGCAGCTTCTCGGGACATTTGAACACTGAAGCTTTCTTT.

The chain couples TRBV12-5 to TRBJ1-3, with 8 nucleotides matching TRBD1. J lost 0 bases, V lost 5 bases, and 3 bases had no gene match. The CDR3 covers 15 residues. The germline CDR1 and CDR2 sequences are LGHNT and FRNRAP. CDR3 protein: CASGAGTGSGNTIYF. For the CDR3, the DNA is TGTGCTAGTGGTGCCGGGACAGGCTCTGGAAACACCATATATTTT.

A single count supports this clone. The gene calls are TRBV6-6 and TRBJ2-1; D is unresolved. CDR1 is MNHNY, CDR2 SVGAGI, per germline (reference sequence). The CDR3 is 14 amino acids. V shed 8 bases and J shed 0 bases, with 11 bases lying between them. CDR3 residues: CASAGSSSYNEQFF. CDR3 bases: TGTGCCAGCGCAGGTAGCTCCTCCTACAATGAGCAGTTCTTC.

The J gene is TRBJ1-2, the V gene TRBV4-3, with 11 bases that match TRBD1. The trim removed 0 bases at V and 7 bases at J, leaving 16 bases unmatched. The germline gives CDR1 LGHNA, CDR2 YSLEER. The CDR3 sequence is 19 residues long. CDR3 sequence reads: CASSQDLWGQGVGGLGYTF. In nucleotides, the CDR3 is TGCGCCAGCAGCCAAGATCTCTGGGGACAGGGGGTCGGGGGGCTTGGCTACACCTTC.

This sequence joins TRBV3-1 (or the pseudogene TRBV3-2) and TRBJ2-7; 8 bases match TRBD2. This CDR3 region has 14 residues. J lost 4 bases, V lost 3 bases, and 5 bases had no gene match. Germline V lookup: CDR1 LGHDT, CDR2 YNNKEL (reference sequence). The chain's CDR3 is CASSQGAGVYEQYF. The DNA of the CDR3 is TGTGCCAGCAGCCAGGGAGCGGGAGTGTACGAGCAGTACTTC.

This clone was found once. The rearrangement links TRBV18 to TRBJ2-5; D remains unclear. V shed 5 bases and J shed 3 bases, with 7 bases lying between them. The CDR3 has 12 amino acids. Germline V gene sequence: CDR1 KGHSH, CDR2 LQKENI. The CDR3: CASSTVEETQYF. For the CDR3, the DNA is TGTGCCAGCTCAACTGTAGAAGAGACCCAGTACTTC.

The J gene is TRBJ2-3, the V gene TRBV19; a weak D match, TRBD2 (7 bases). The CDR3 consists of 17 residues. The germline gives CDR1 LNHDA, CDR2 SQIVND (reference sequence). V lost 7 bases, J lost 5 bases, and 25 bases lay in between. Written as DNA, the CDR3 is TGTGCCAGTACCACGCTGCCTAGAGGGGGGGTAGTAGATACGCAGTATTTT. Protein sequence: CASTTLPRGGVVDTQYF.

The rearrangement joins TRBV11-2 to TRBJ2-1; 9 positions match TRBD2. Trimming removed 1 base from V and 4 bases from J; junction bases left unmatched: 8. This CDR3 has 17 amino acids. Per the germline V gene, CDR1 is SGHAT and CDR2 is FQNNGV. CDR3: CASSLVYGGREYNEQFF. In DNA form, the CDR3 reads TGTGCCAGCAGCTTAGTTTATGGCGGGAGGGAATACAATGAGCAGTTCTTC.

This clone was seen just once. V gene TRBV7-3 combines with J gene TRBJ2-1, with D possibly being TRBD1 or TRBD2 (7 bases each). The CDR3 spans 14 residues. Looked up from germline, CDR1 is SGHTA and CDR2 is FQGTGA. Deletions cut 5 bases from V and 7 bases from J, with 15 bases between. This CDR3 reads CASSPGGARNEQFF. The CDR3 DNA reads TGTGCCAGCAGCCCAGGGGGGGCGAGAAATGAGCAGTTCTTC.

The CDR3: CASSPTRTANYGYTF. The CDR3, as DNA: TGTGCCAGTAGCCCTACTAGGACAGCAAACTATGGCTACACCTTC. V gene TRBV19 combines with J gene TRBJ1-2, with TRBD1 as a possible D gene (6 bases). Germline V gene data show CDR1 as LNHDA and CDR2 as SQIVND (reference sequence). The CDR3 spans 15 residues. Deletions cut 6 bases from V and 2 bases from J, with 16 bases between.

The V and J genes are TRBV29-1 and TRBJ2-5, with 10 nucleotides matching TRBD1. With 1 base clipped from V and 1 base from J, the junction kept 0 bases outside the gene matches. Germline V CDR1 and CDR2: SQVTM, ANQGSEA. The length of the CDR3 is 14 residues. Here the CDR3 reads CSVEGTGGQETQYF. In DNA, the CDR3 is TGCAGCGTTGAAGGGACAGGGGGCCAAGAGACCCAGTACTTC.

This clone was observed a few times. The chain's CDR3 is CASSFRQGYNQPQHF. The DNA for the CDR3 is TGTGCCAGCAGCTTTCGACAGGGATATAATCAGCCCCAGCATTTT. The chain is built from TRBV5-5 and TRBJ1-5; 7 bases are a match to TRBD1. The V segment lost 2 bases and the J segment 4 bases; nucleotides outside the gene matches: 6. Germline assignment: CDR1 SGHKS and CDR2 YYEKEE (reference sequence). The CDR3 spans 15 residues.

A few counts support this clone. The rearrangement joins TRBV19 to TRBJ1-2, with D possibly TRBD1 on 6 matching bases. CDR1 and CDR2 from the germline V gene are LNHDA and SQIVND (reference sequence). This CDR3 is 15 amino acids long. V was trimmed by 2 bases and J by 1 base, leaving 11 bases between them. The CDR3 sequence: CASSISAGVNYGYTF. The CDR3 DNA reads TGTGCCAGTAGTATATCGGCAGGGGTTAACTATGGCTACACCTTC.

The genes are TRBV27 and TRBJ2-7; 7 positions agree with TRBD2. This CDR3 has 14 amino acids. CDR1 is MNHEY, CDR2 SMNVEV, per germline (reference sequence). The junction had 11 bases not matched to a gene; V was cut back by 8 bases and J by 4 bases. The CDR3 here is CASVEGGLLYEQYF. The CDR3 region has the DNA TGTGCCAGCGTAGAGGGAGGGCTTCTATACGAGCAGTACTTC.

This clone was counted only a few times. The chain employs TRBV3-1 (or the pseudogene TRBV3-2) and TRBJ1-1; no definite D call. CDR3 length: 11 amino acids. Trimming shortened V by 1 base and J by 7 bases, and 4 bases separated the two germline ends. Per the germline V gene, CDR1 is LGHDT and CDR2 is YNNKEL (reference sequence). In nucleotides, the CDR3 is TGTGCCAGCAGCCAAGCCTTTGAAGCTTTCTTT. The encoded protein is CASSQAFEAFF.

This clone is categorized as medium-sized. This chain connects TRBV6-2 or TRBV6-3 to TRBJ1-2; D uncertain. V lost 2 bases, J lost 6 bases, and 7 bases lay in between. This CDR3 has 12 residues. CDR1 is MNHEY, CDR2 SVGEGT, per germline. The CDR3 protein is CASSYGANGYTF. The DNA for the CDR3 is TGTGCCAGCAGTTACGGAGCTAATGGCTACACCTTC.

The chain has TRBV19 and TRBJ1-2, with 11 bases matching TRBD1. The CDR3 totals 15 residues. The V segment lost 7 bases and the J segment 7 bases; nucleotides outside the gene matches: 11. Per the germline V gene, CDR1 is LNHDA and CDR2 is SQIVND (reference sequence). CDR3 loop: CASNEPGTGGFGYTF. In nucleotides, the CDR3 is TGTGCCAGTAACGAACCCGGGACAGGGGGGTTTGGCTACACCTTC.

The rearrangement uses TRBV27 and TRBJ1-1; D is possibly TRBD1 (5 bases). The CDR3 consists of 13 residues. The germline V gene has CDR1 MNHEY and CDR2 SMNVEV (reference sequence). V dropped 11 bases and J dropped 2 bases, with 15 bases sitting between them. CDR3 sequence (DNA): TGTGCCGCAAGACCAGGGCGAAACACTGAAGCTTTCTTT. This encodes CAARPGRNTEAFF.

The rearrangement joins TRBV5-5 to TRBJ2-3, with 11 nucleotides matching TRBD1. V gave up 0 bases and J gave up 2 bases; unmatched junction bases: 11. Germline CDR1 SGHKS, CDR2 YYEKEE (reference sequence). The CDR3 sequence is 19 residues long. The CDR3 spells CASSLVGQGADGTTDTQYF. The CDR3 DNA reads TGTGCCAGCAGCTTGGTTGGACAGGGGGCCGACGGAACCACAGATACGCAGTATTTT.

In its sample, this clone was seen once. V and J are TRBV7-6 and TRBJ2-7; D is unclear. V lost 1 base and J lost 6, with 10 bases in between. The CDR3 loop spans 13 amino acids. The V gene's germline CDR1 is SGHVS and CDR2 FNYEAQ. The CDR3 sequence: CASSLGLESEQYF. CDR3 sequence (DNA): TGTGCCAGCAGCTTAGGATTGGAAAGCGAGCAGTACTTC.